This T cell receptor beta chain was sequenced during a study of Ad26.COV2.S vaccination and SARS-CoV-2 variants. As for treatment: 19 received Ad26.COV2.S at low or high dose, single or two shots; a few received placebo; per-sample allocation not given. Collection of the samples took place on day 63 after the first injection of vaccine or placebo. Vaccine was an Ad26 vector expressing Wuhan-strain SARS-CoV-2 spike. This CDR3 is 14 amino acids long. The trim removed 6 bases at V and 6 bases at J, leaving 9 bases unmatched. Germline CDR1 MDHEN, CDR2 SYDVKM. The assay was immunoSEQ multiplex PCR, and TCRdb's table has in-frame clones only and misses some. Here the sample spans around 450,000 clones, 85% to 90% being singletons.

The receptor was isolated from a person aged 18-60 years who received the Ad26.COV2.S COVID-19 vaccine or a placebo. Sequenced material: peripheral blood, taken in a trial of Ad26.COV2.S vaccine versus placebo. The chain uses TRBV28 and TRBJ2-7, with 9 bases that match TRBD1. As DNA, the CDR3 is TGTGCCAGCAGAGCCTTGGGGACAGGGCGCGAGCAGTACTTC. Translated: CASRALGTGREQYF.